This T cell receptor (beta chain) comes out of a study of blood T cell repertoires in COVID-19. As for the study in general: Donors in the United States, Italy and Spain gave samples during acute or convalescent COVID-19. PBMCs, B-cell-depleted T cells, or T cells were the source of the cDNA or gDNA that made up the material.

This clone was observed a handful of times. Per the original methods: Reference gene primer amplification gave estimated nucleated cell counts. TCRdb keeps only in-frame clones here, not all; method: immunoSEQ multiplex PCR. From that table come the V and J calls and clone size; the DNA was used to work out D and trimming. This sample yields 40,000 or so clones, of which 75% to 85% are seen a single time; roughly 9.9% belongs to the top ten. CDR3 length equals 14 residues. CDR1 SNHLY and CDR2 FYNNEI come from the germline V gene. The V end lost 8 bases, the J end lost 1 base, and 14 bases lay between the germline ends.

This clonotype was sampled from a human donor in a cohort sampled during active COVID-19. The V and J genes are TRBV2 and TRBJ1-1; D uncertain. Sequencing input: peripheral blood. The DNA of the CDR3 is TGTGCCAGCCGAGACCCTCGAGGGAACACTGAAGCTTTCTTT. Its translation is CASRDPRGNTEAFF.